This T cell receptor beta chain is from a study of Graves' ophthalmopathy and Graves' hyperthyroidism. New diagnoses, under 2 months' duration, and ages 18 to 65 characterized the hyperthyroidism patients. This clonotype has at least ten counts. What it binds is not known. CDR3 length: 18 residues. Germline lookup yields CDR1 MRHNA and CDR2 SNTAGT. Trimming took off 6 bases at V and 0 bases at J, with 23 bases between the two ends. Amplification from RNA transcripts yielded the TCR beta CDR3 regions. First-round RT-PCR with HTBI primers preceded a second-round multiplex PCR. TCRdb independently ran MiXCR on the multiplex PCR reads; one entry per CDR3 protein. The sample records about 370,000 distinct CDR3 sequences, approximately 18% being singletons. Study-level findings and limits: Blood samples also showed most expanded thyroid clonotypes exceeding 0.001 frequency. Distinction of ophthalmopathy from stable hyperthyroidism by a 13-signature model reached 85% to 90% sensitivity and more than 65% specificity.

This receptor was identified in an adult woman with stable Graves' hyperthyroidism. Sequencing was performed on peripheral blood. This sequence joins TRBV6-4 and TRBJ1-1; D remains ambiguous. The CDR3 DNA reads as TGTGCCAGCAGCTCTGCACCAGGTAGGCCAACCATGAACACTGAAGCTTTCTTT. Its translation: CASSSAPGRPTMNTEAFF.